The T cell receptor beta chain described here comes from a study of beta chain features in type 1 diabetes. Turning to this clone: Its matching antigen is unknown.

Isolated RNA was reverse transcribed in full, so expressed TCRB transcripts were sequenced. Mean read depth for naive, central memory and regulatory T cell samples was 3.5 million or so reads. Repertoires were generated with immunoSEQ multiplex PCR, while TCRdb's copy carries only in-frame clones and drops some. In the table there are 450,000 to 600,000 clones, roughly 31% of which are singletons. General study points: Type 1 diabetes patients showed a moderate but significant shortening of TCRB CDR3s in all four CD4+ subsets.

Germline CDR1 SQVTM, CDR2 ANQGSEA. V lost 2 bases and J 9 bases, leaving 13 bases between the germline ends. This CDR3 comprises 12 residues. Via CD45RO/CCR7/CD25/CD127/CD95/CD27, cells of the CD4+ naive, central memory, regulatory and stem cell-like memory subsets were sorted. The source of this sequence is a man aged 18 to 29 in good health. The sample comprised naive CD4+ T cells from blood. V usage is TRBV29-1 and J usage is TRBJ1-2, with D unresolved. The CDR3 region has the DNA TGCAGCGTTGAATCGGGCCAACGGAGCTACACCTTC. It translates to CSVESGQRSYTF.